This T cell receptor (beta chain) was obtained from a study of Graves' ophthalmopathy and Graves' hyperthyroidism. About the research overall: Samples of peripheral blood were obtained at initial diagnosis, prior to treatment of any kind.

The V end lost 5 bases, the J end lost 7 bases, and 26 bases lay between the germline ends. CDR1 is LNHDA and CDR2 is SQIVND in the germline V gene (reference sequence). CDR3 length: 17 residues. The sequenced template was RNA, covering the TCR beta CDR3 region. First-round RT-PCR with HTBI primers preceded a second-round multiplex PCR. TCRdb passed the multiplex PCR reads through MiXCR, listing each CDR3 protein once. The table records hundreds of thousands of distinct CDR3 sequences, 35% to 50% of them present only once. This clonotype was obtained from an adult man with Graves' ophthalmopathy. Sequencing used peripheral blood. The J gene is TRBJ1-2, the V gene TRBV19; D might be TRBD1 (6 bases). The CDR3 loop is CASSVSIFLKTGTGYTF. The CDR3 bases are TGTGCCAGTAGTGTTTCTATCTTTCTAAAAACAGGGACTGGCTACACCTTC. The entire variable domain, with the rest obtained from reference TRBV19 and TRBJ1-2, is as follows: DGGITQSPKYLFRKEGQNVTLSCEQNLNHDAMYWYRQDPGQGLRLIYYSQIVNDFQKGDIAEGYSVSREKKESFPLTVTSAQKNPTAFYLCASSVSIFLKTGTGYTFGSGTRLTVV.